This T cell receptor (beta chain) was recovered during a study of blood T cell repertoires in COVID-19. Clones were sequenced by immunoSEQ multiplex PCR, and TCRdb holds only the in-frame ones, with some missing. The profile shows some 250,000 clones, approximately 91% of them singletons. Germline V lookup: CDR1 SNHLY, CDR2 FYNNEI. This CDR3 has 11 residues. The V end lost 8 bases, the J end lost 8 bases, and 10 bases lay between the germline ends. The sequenced sample consisted of PBMCs or T cells enriched from blood (not recorded which). The clonotype was recovered from a woman aged 40 to 49 with acute COVID-19. The chain is built from TRBV2 and TRBJ1-3; no reliable D call. CDR3 sequence: CASLSLDTIYF. Here the CDR3 DNA reads TGTGCCAGCCTAAGTCTTGACACCATATATTTT.